This TCR beta chain was retrieved from a study of T-cell reconstitution after alpha-beta-depleted transplantation in children. Overall study findings and caveats: Several hundred expanded graft clones reportedly gave rise to the alpha-beta T cells present about two months after transplant. In some patients, recipient T cells and intrathymic progenitors surviving conditioning explained high day-60 diversity. T cells produced anew were the main source of T-cell counts and diversity one year after transplant.

Germline CDR1 and CDR2: SGHAT and FQNNGV. CDR3 length: 14 amino acids. V was clipped by 3 bases and J by 5 bases, with 11 bases between them. A TCRbeta library incorporating unique molecular identifiers was prepared. TCRdb independently ran MiXCR on the PCR reads; one entry per CDR3 protein. This table has approximately 800,000 distinct CDR3 sequences, 15% to 20% appearing once. As regards this clonotype: What it binds is not known.

The receptor comes from a male patient younger than 18 who had a stem cell transplant for acute lymphoblastic leukemia, so the T cells may come from the graft donor. This material consisted of PBMCs, mostly from graft donor cells, taken 360 days after TCRalphabeta/CD19-depleted stem cell transplant. This chain connects TRBV11-2 to TRBJ2-1, with D maybe TRBD2 (5 bases). The CDR3 region has the DNA TGTGCCAGCAGCTTCCCTAGCCCCCACAATGAGCAGTTCTTC. This codes for CASSFPSPHNEQFF.